This T cell receptor (beta chain) was identified in a study of T-cell reconstitution after alpha-beta-depleted transplantation in children. Trimming cost V 4 bases and J 6 bases, with 17 bases left between them. Germline CDR1 is SGHRS and CDR2 is YFSETQ. The CDR3 extends over 14 amino acids. Molecular barcoding with unique molecular identifiers was used for the TCRbeta library. TCRdb analysed the PCR reads with MiXCR anew, one entry per CDR3 protein. The sample carries some 500,000 distinct CDR3 sequences, around 18% recorded once. The chain couples TRBV5-1 to TRBJ2-7; D is ambiguous. The material sequenced was PBMCs from the stem cell graft donor, taken from the stem cell graft. The clonotype comes from a human donor who donated a stem cell graft to a child with acute lymphoblastic leukemia. Here the CDR3 reads CASSPLPPVVEQYF. CDR3 in DNA: TGCGCCAGCAGCCCCCTTCCCCCCGTCGTCGAGCAGTACTTC.